The 21 T cell receptor beta chains reported below all come from one sample, sequenced in a study of spatial heterogeneity in lung cancer. Sample time point: blood at routine non-recurrence follow-up after resection. TCRdb fed the 5' RACE reads into MiXCR, producing one record per CDR3 protein. The sample has around 10,000 distinct CDR3 sequences; 20% to 25% are singletons. Sequenced material: PBMCs, taken at follow-up. The receptors here all came from a male donor with early-stage non-small cell lung cancer.

This clonotype was counted many times. The chain has TRBV28 and TRBJ2-1; TRBD1 is a possible D gene (8 bases). The CDR3 has 16 residues. The V end was cut by 10 bases, the J end by 3 bases, with 22 bases between. In germline, CDR1 is MDHEN, CDR2 SYDVKM. As DNA, the CDR3 is TGTGCCATCGTATCTTCAGGGGGCGGGAGCTACAATGAGCAGTTCTTC. It encodes CAIVSSGGGSYNEQFF.

At least ten counts were recorded for this clonotype. The chain couples TRBV7-2 to TRBJ1-5, with D unresolved. V lost 4 bases and J lost 5, with 9 bases in between. CDR3 length equals 13 residues. CDR1 and CDR2 from the germline V gene are SGHTA and FQGNSA. This CDR3 is CASSSDSDQPQHF. CDR3 DNA: TGTGCCAGCAGCTCGGACTCCGATCAGCCCCAGCATTTT.

This clonotype was seen ten or more times. The chain is built from TRBV6-2 or TRBV6-3 and TRBJ1-2, with D possibly matching TRBD1 (6 bases). Germline V gene lookup returns CDR1 MNHEY and CDR2 SVGEGT. Trimming left V 5 bases short and J 7 bases short, with 14 bases between. The CDR3 contains 13 residues. CDR3 region: CASSQTGPRGYTF. The CDR3 region has the DNA TGTGCCAGCAGTCAGACAGGACCCCGTGGCTACACCTTC.

This clonotype was seen ten or more times. The chain employs TRBV7-9 and TRBJ2-7, with D possibly TRBD2 on 5 matching bases. CDR3 length: 12 residues. V shed 5 bases and J shed 3 bases, with 8 bases lying between them. Germline V gene lookup returns CDR1 SEHNR and CDR2 FQNEAQ (reference sequence). CDR3 nucleotides: TGTGCCAGCAGCAGAGCGGACTACGAGCAGTACTTC. Its protein product is CASSRADYEQYF.

This clonotype was seen at least ten times. This chain links TRBV15 with TRBJ1-2; D call uncertain. This CDR3 is built from 14 residues. The V and J ends lost 1 base and 1 base respectively, with 7 bases between them. Germline CDR1 and CDR2: LNHNV and YYDKDF (reference sequence). This CDR3 is CATSRGADNYGYTF. The CDR3 DNA is TGTGCCACCAGCAGAGGGGCTGATAACTATGGCTACACCTTC.

This clonotype was detected ten times or more. The V gene is TRBV5-1, the J gene TRBJ2-3, with D uncertain. Germline V gives CDR1 SGHRS, CDR2 YFSETQ. V was trimmed by 4 bases and J by 0 bases, leaving 15 bases between them. This CDR3 spans 16 amino acids. The CDR3 sequence: CASSKARNPSTDTQYF. Written as DNA, the CDR3 is TGCGCCAGCAGCAAGGCCAGGAATCCCAGCACAGATACGCAGTATTTT.

This clonotype was observed many times. The chain links TRBV28 to TRBJ1-4, with 7 bases aligning to TRBD1. This CDR3 region has 14 residues. The V segment lost 8 bases and the J segment 5 bases; nucleotides outside the gene matches: 8. Germline CDR1 and CDR2: MDHEN and SYDVKM. Here the CDR3 reads CASLAGGKNEKLFF. In nucleotides, the CDR3 is TGTGCCAGCTTAGCAGGGGGGAAAAATGAAAAACTGTTTTTT.

This clonotype was observed a handful of times. The chain has TRBV29-1 and TRBJ2-3; no firm D call. The CDR3 extends over 12 amino acids. From germline, CDR1 is SQVTM and CDR2 ANQGSEA. The V end lost 5 bases, the J end lost 6 bases, and 12 bases lay between the germline ends. CDR3 nucleotide sequence: TGCAGCGTTTCCCTGCCCGGGGATACGCAGTATTTT. Its protein is CSVSLPGDTQYF.

This clonotype was seen at least ten times. The V call is TRBV18, the J call TRBJ2-2; the match to TRBD2 covers 7 bases. Germline V gene lookup returns CDR1 KGHSH and CDR2 LQKENI. The V gene end was trimmed by 0 bases and the J gene end by 1 base; junction bases not matched to a gene: 5. The CDR3 is 17 amino acids. CDR3 sequence reads: CASSPPVRTRNTGELFF. DNA for the CDR3: TGTGCCAGCTCACCACCTGTCAGGACTAGGAACACCGGGGAGCTGTTTTTT. The variable domain in full, with the rest retrieved from reference TRBV18 and TRBJ2-2, is NAGVMQNPRHLVRRRGQEARLRCSPMKGHSHVYWYRQLPEEGLKFMVYLQKENIIDESGMPKERFSAEFPKEGPSILRIQQVVRGDSAAYFCASSPPVRTRNTGELFFGEGSRLTVL.

This clonotype showed up many times. The chain carries TRBV28 and TRBJ1-2, with D unresolved. Between the trimmed V and J ends, which lost 5 bases and 4 bases, there was a span of 5 bases. This CDR3 spans 11 amino acids. The V gene's germline CDR1 is MDHEN and CDR2 SYDVKM. Written as DNA, the CDR3 is TGTGCCAGCAGTGACCCCTATGGCTACACCTTC. It translates to CASSDPYGYTF.

V usage is TRBV20-1 and J usage is TRBJ2-7, with D possibly matching TRBD1 (5 bases). The CDR3 is made up of 14 amino acids. Trimming removed 2 bases from V and 6 bases from J, with 17 bases in between. Germline V gene sequence: CDR1 DFQATT, CDR2 SNEGSKA (reference sequence). CDR3 coding DNA: TGCAGTGCTAGAATGGGGCAGGGCCGTGGCGAGCAGTACTTC. It is translated as CSARMGQGRGEQYF.

V usage is TRBV29-1 and J usage is TRBJ2-7; D uncertain. The CDR3 covers 16 residues. Trimming removed 3 bases from V and 0 bases from J, with 18 bases in between. Germline loops: CDR1 SQVTM, CDR2 ANQGSEA. CDR3 sequence reads: CSVEGGRLMGSYEQYF. For the CDR3, the DNA is TGCAGCGTTGAGGGCGGCCGCTTAATGGGCTCCTACGAGCAGTACTTC.

In its sample, this clonotype was seen a few times. V gene TRBV14 combines with J gene TRBJ2-6, with D uncertain. The V end was cut by 2 bases, the J end by 7 bases, with 3 bases between. The CDR3 loop spans 12 amino acids. The V gene's germline CDR1 is SGHDN and CDR2 FVKESK. For the CDR3, the DNA is TGTGCCAGCAGCCAATCCGCCAACGTCCTGACTTTC. This translates into CASSQSANVLTF. Full variable domain (rest looked up from reference TRBV14 and TRBJ2-6): EAGVTQFPSHSVIEKGQTVTLRCDPISGHDNLYWYRRVMGKEIKFLLHFVKESKQDESGMPNNRFLAERTGGTYSTLKVQPAELEDSGVYFCASSQSANVLTFGAGSRLTVL.

Many counts were recorded for this clonotype. The chain carries TRBV5-1 and TRBJ1-1, with D tentatively TRBD1 (5 bases). Trimming shortened V by 4 bases and J by 2 bases, and 12 bases separated the two germline ends. The CDR3 extends over 14 amino acids. Germline CDR1 and CDR2: SGHRS and YFSETQ. The CDR3 DNA follows: TGCGCCAGCAGCGCCTGGGACGGCAACACTGAAGCTTTCTTT. Translating gives CASSAWDGNTEAFF.

This clonotype showed up just a few times. The rearrangement links TRBV20-1 to TRBJ1-2; a possible D gene is TRBD1 (6 bases). The length of the CDR3 is 12 residues. Germline CDR1 is DFQATT and CDR2 is SNEGSKA (reference sequence). The V end was cut by 5 bases, the J end by 8 bases, with 15 bases between. In DNA form, the CDR3 reads TGCAGTGCTTCCCACAGGGTCAGGGGCTACACCTTC. This encodes CSASHRVRGYTF.

This clonotype was seen repeatedly, ten times or more. The chain joins TRBV20-1 to TRBJ2-1; 14 nucleotides agree with TRBD2. V was pared by 5 bases and J by 3 bases, with 3 bases of the junction left unmatched. The CDR3 runs to 15 residues. Germline V gives CDR1 DFQATT, CDR2 SNEGSKA (reference sequence). Written as DNA, the CDR3 is TGCAGTGCTCCCGGGACTAGCGGGGGCTACAATGAGCAGTTCTTC. It yields the protein CSAPGTSGGYNEQFF.

This clonotype was seen at least ten times. This sequence joins TRBV18 and TRBJ2-7; 8 bases agree with TRBD2. The CDR3 contains 15 residues. The germline V gene has CDR1 KGHSH and CDR2 LQKENI. V was pared by 1 base and J by 4 bases, with 6 bases of the junction left unmatched. CDR3 DNA: TGTGCCAGCTCACCACTGATAGCGGGAACATACGAGCAGTACTTC. Translated: CASSPLIAGTYEQYF.

By proportion, this clonotype is medium-sized. The V gene is TRBV4-2, the J gene TRBJ1-4, with D tentatively TRBD1 (5 bases). Germline V gene data show CDR1 as LGHNA and CDR2 as YNFKEQ. CDR3 length: 15 amino acids. The V end was cut by 0 bases, the J end by 8 bases, with 13 bases between. CDR3: CASSQDEGIGEKLFF. CDR3 in DNA: TGTGCCAGCAGCCAAGATGAGGGGATCGGGGAAAAACTGTTTTTT.

The genes are TRBV21-1 and TRBJ2-2; TRBD1 reflects the table's D call only, with no check against the DNA. TRBV21-1 is described as a pseudogene. CDR3 size: 15 residues. The CDR3 DNA is TGTGCCAGCACTACCGGACACGGATACACCGGGGAGCTGTTTTTT. This sequence encodes CASTTGHGYTGELFF.

This clonotype was seen ten or more times. CDR3 DNA: TGTGCCAGCAGCCGATCTAGCGGGGGGGCTGGCGGGGAGCTGTTTTTT. This gives the protein CASSRSSGGAGGELFF. The chain carries TRBV4-2 and TRBJ2-2, with 12 bases matching TRBD2. Germline V lookup: CDR1 LGHNA, CDR2 YNFKEQ. V lost 4 bases and J lost 7; bases outside the gene matches: 7. The CDR3 has 16 residues.

This clonotype came up many times. The gene calls are TRBV14 and TRBJ2-3, with D perhaps matching TRBD2 (5 bases). There are 15 residues in the CDR3. Trimming shortened V by 4 bases and J by 2 bases, and 13 bases separated the two germline ends. Germline CDR1 SGHDN, CDR2 FVKESK. For the CDR3, the DNA is TGTGCCAGCAGCCGCTTCACTAGGCCCACAGATACGCAGTATTTT. Protein: CASSRFTRPTDTQYF.